The next 19 T cell receptor beta chains were all read from a single sample in a study of T cell changes during pregnancy in multiple sclerosis. Sequenced by immunoSEQ multiplex PCR; TCRdb stores in-frame clones only, minus some. The sample yields 80,000 to 100,000 clones, 75% to 95% seen once. The specimen comprised peripheral blood, sampled after pregnancy. These TCRs come from a female donor in good health, enrolled as a control in a pregnancy study.

The rearrangement links TRBV5-6 to TRBJ2-7; TRBD1 might be the D (5 bases). Germline V CDR1 and CDR2: SGHDT, YYEEEE. V lost 4 bases, J lost 2 bases, and 10 bases lay in between. The CDR3 contains 13 residues. The CDR3: CASSLDMAYEQYF. The CDR3 bases are TGTGCCAGCAGCCTGGACATGGCCTACGAGCAGTACTTC.

In DNA form, the CDR3 reads TGTGCCACTTCTAGGGGGTACACTGAAGCTTTCTTT. It codes for CATSRGYTEAFF. This chain joins TRBV15 and TRBJ1-1, with D possibly being TRBD1 (6 bases). Per germline, CDR1 LNHNV and CDR2 YYDKDF (reference sequence). Trimming took 9 bases from V and 3 from J, leaving 11 bases between them. CDR3 size: 12 residues.

The CDR3 DNA reads as TGTGCAGGGGGCAGGGGCTATTCGAGCGGCTACACCTTC. It translates to CAGGRGYSSGYTF. The V gene is TRBV7-2, the J gene TRBJ1-2; 7 nucleotides agree with TRBD1. The CDR3 is 13 residues long. Germline CDR1 is SGHTA and CDR2 is FQGNSA.

To note about this clone: Mismatch with germline at one junction end may stem from a read error. V and J are TRBV6-5 and TRBJ2-1, with 7 positions matching TRBD2. The CDR3 has 11 residues. Germline V gene data show CDR1 as MNHEY and CDR2 as SVGAGI. The CDR3 reads CASSYSGGWVF. CDR3 coding DNA: TGTGCCAGCAGTTACTCGGGGGGGTGGGTCTTC.

The genes are TRBV7-2 and TRBJ1-6, with D uncertain. V shed 5 bases and J shed 6 bases, with 5 bases lying between them. The CDR3 length is 12 residues. In germline, CDR1 is SGHTA, CDR2 FQGNSA. The CDR3 loop is CASSRPNSPLHF. The CDR3 nucleotides read TGTGCCAGCAGCCGTCCTAATTCACCCCTCCACTTT.

The chain's CDR3 is CASSLGQGANTIYF. The DNA for the CDR3 is TGTGCCAGCAGCTTAGGACAGGGGGCTAACACCATATATTTT. The V gene is TRBV7-8, the J gene TRBJ1-3; 10 positions agree with TRBD1. With V trimmed by 1 base and J by 7 bases, 1 base remained unmatched. CDR1 and CDR2 (germline): SGHVS, FQNEAQ. There are 14 residues in the CDR3.

The chain uses TRBV14 and TRBJ1-2; TRBD1 matches 10 bases. Trimming at V came to 4 bases and at J to 4 bases, leaving 12 bases not matched to a gene. CDR3 length: 17 residues. Germline assignment: CDR1 SGHDN and CDR2 FVKESK. The CDR3 loop is CASSRSGTGDEGYGYTF. In nucleotides, the CDR3 is TGTGCCAGCAGCCGATCCGGGACAGGGGACGAAGGCTATGGCTACACCTTC. The entire variable domain, with the rest obtained from reference TRBV14 and TRBJ1-2, is as follows: EAGVTQFPSHSVIEKGQTVTLRCDPISGHDNLYWYRRVMGKEIKFLLHFVKESKQDESGMPNNRFLAERTGGTYSTLKVQPAELEDSGVYFCASSRSGTGDEGYGYTFGSGTRLTVV.

The gene calls are TRBV18 and TRBJ2-7; 7 positions match TRBD1. Unmatched junction bases numbered 9, after V lost 0 bases and J lost 1 base. This CDR3 spans 17 amino acids. Per germline, CDR1 KGHSH and CDR2 LQKENI. The CDR3 DNA reads as TGTGCCAGCTCACCACCGGTGAGCCGGGACAGATCCTACGAGCAGTACTTC. It is translated as CASSPPVSRDRSYEQYF.

This rearrangement joins TRBV5-1 to TRBJ1-3; 7 bases agree with TRBD1. This CDR3 spans 18 amino acids. Germline CDR1 SGHRS, CDR2 YFSETQ. Germline trimming cut 2 bases from V and 6 bases from J; bases unmatched to any gene: 17. CDR3 protein: CASSFTTGLESRLNTIYF. For the CDR3, the DNA is TGCGCCAGCAGCTTTACGACAGGGTTGGAAAGTCGGCTAAACACCATATATTTT.

The gene calls are TRBV6-6 and TRBJ2-7; 7 nucleotides line up with TRBD1. V shed 3 bases and J 2 bases; nucleotides not matched to a gene: 4. The CDR3 loop spans 14 amino acids. The germline V gene has CDR1 MNHNY and CDR2 SVGAGI (reference sequence). The CDR3 loop reads CASSYLGQTYEQYF. In DNA, the CDR3 is TGTGCCAGCAGTTATTTGGGACAGACCTACGAGCAGTACTTC.

The chain uses TRBV6-1 and TRBJ1-4; D unresolved. This CDR3 is 14 amino acids long. The germline CDR1 and CDR2 sequences are MNHNS and SASEGT. V was clipped by 3 bases and J by 5 bases, with 10 bases between them. CDR3 DNA sequence: TGTGCCAGCAGTGAGCACGGGGAAAATGAAAAACTGTTTTTT. Translation: CASSEHGENEKLFF.

This clone was picked up a small number of times. This chain connects TRBV19 to TRBJ1-5, with 7 bases fitting TRBD1. The V segment lost 6 bases and the J segment 1 base; nucleotides outside the gene matches: 3. Germline V gene data show CDR1 as LNHDA and CDR2 as SQIVND (reference sequence). The CDR3 extends over 14 amino acids. The CDR3 is CASSKTGSNQPQHF. The CDR3 DNA follows: TGTGCCAGTAGCAAGACAGGGAGCAATCAGCCCCAGCATTTT.

CDR3 sequence (DNA): TGCGCCAGCAGCCAACGGGAAGGGAACACCATATATTTT. It translates to CASSQREGNTIYF. This chain connects TRBV4-1 to TRBJ1-3; no definite D call. Germline V gene data show CDR1 as MGHRA and CDR2 as YSYEKL. There are 13 residues in the CDR3. The V gene lost 2 bases and the J gene lost 7 bases, with 9 bases spanning the gap.

This clone came up once. V usage is TRBV7-9 and J usage is TRBJ1-6; the D is unclear. Germline V gene data show CDR1 as SEHNR and CDR2 as FQNEAQ (reference sequence). The CDR3 has 14 residues. V lost 6 bases to trimming and J lost 6 bases, with 12 bases between them. In DNA form, the CDR3 reads TGTGCCAGCAGACCCAGCGGTGTTAATTCACCCCTCCACTTT. This sequence encodes CASRPSGVNSPLHF.

The chain carries TRBV29-1 and TRBJ1-6, with D perhaps matching TRBD1 (5 bases). Germline CDR1 reads SQVTM; CDR2 reads ANQGSEA. V lost 8 bases to trimming and J lost 10 bases, with 18 bases between them. This CDR3 comprises 13 residues. The CDR3 protein is CSPLEGVRSPLHF. The DNA of the CDR3 is TGCAGCCCGCTCGAAGGGGTGCGGTCACCCCTCCACTTT.

J is TRBJ1-2 and V is TRBV2; 7 positions match TRBD1. Germline V lookup: CDR1 SNHLY, CDR2 FYNNEI. V was clipped by 7 bases and J by 7 bases; unmatched bases: 6. This CDR3 has 12 residues. The CDR3 loop reads CASTETGFGYTF. In nucleotides, the CDR3 is TGTGCCAGCACCGAGACAGGGTTTGGCTACACCTTC.

V gene TRBV20-1 combines with J gene TRBJ2-1, with a possible D match to TRBD2 (6 bases). The ends were cut back, 1 base at V and 10 bases at J, with 8 bases in the middle. This CDR3 region has 11 residues. Per the germline V gene, CDR1 is DFQATT and CDR2 is SNEGSKA (reference sequence). The CDR3 spells CSARAREEQFF. In nucleotides, the CDR3 is TGCAGTGCTAGAGCCCGGGAGGAGCAGTTCTTC.

The chain is built from TRBV7-3 and TRBJ1-1; D call uncertain. V shed 7 bases and J shed 8 bases, with 17 bases lying between them. The CDR3 is 13 residues long. Germline V gene data show CDR1 as SGHTA and CDR2 as FQGTGA. CDR3 amino acids: CASKLNVVAEAFF. In DNA form, the CDR3 reads TGTGCCAGCAAGCTAAACGTCGTAGCAGAAGCTTTCTTT.

The CDR3 here is CASSLGQSPGNEQFF. In nucleotides, the CDR3 is TGTGCCAGCAGCTTGGGACAATCCCCGGGCAATGAGCAGTTCTTC. The J gene is TRBJ2-1, the V gene TRBV7-2; maybe TRBD1 (6 bases). Between the trimmed V and J ends, which lost 3 bases and 6 bases, there was a span of 15 bases. Looked up from germline, CDR1 is SGHTA and CDR2 is FQGNSA. The length of the CDR3 is 15 residues.